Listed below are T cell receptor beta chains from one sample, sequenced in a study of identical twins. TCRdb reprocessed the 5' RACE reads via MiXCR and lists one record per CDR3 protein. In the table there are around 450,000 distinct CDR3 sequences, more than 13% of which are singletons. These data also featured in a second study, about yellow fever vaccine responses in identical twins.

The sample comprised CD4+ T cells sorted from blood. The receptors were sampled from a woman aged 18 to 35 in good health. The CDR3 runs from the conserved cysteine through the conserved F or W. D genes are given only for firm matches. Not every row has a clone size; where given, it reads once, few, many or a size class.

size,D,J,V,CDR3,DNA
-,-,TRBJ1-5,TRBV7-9,CASSHKGINQPQHF,TGTGCCAGCAGCCATAAGGGGATCAATCAGCCCCAGCATTTT
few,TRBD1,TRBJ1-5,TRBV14,CASSQVGQGYPYSNQPQHF,TGTGCCAGCAGCCAAGTGGGACAGGGGTACCCCTATAGCAATCAGCCCCAGCATTTT
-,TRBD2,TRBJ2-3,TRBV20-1,CSARGLSGGTDTQYF,TGCAGTGCTAGAGGCCTAAGCGGGGGCACAGATACGCAGTATTTT
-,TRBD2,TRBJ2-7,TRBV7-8,CATQGLAGVPSLGEQYF,TGTGCCACACAGGGACTAGCGGGAGTACCATCCCTGGGCGAGCAGTACTTC
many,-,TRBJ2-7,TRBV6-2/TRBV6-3,CASSYLIGGTSYEQYF,TGTGCCAGCAGTTACTTGATTGGAGGGACCTCCTACGAGCAGTACTTC
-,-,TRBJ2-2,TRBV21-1,CASSTEPRQDIDGTGELFF,TGTGCCAGCAGCACTGAACCCCGCCAAGATATAGATGGCACCGGGGAGCTGTTTTTT
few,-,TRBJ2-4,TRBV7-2,CASSLVTATNIQYF,TGTGCCAGCAGCTTAGTCACTGCTACAAACATTCAGTACTTC
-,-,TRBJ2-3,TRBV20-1,CSARVQMEGTDTQYF,TGCAGTGCTAGAGTCCAGATGGAGGGCACAGATACGCAGTATTTT
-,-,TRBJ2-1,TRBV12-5,CASGLGLGPSDEQFF,TGTGCTAGTGGTTTGGGACTCGGTCCGAGCGATGAGCAGTTCTTC
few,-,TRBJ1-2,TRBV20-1,CSASRPNYGYTF,TGCAGTGCTAGCCGGCCTAACTATGGCTACACCTTC
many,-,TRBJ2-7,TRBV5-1,CASSLARGGANSYEQYF,TGCGCCAGCAGCTTGGCCAGAGGAGGGGCAAACTCCTACGAGCAGTACTTC
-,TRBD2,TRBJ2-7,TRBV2,CASREGTSGYEQYF,TGTGCCAGCAGAGAAGGGACTAGCGGCTACGAGCAGTACTTC
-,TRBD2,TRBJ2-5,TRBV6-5,CASSYGLAGGPETQYF,TGTGCCAGCAGTTACGGATTAGCGGGGGGGCCGGAGACCCAGTACTTC
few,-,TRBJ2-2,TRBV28,CASYQGKVGELFF,TGTGCCAGCTACCAGGGAAAGGTCGGGGAGCTGTTTTTT
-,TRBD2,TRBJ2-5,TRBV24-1,CATSDPSGGQRTQYF,TGTGCCACCAGTGATCCGAGCGGGGGCCAACGGACCCAGTACTTC
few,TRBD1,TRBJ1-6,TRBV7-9,CASSRGQGVSSPLHF,TGTGCCAGCAGCAGGGGACAGGGGGTTTCTTCACCCCTCCACTTT
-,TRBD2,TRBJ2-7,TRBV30,CAQRRGGEQYF,TGTGCCCAGCGGCGGGGGGGCGAGCAGTACTTC
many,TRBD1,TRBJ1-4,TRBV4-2,CASRRGQGGEKLFF,TGTGCCAGCAGGCGGGGACAGGGAGGTGAAAAACTGTTTTTT
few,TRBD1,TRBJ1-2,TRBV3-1,CASSHRDRGYKGYTF,TGTGCCAGCAGCCACCGGGACAGGGGTTATAAGGGCTACACCTTC
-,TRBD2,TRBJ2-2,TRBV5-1,CASSLDSGTGELFF,TGCGCCAGCAGCTTGGATAGCGGGACCGGGGAGCTGTTTTTT
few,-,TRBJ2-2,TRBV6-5,CASSYSRPWATGELFF,TGTGCCAGCAGTTACTCCAGGCCGTGGGCAACCGGGGAGCTGTTTTTT
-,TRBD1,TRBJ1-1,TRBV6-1,CASSAGQGGTEAFF,TGTGCCAGCAGTGCGGGACAGGGAGGAACTGAAGCTTTCTTT
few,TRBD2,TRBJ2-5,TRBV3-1,CASSQDSLVKLAGGQYQETQYF,TGTGCCAGCAGCCAAGACTCGCTGGTGAAACTAGCGGGGGGCCAGTACCAAGAGACCCAGTACTTC
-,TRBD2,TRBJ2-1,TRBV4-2,CASSQPGLAGGGQFF,TGTGCCAGCAGCCAACCTGGACTAGCGGGGGGAGGGCAGTTCTTC
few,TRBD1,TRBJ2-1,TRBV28,CASTEQGSRYNEQFF,TGTGCCAGCACCGAACAGGGGTCCCGTTACAATGAGCAGTTCTTC
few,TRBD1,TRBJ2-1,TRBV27,CASSRTDRGYNEQFF,TGTGCCAGCAGTCGGACGGACAGGGGATACAATGAGCAGTTCTTC